This entry features one T cell receptor (beta chain) sequence. The target antigen is unknown. Trimming took off 4 bases at V and 0 bases at J, with 10 bases between the two ends. CDR1 and CDR2 from the germline V gene are SGHRS and YFSETQ. The CDR3 has 14 amino acids. At deep level, the assay was performed. Generated by immunoSEQ multiplex PCR, the TCRdb table keeps only in-frame clones and is missing some. This table holds about 1.1 million clones, 78% found once. The data derive from a study of shared clonotypes between healthy human individuals. General study findings and limits: As a rule, naive subsets had a larger estimated richness than memory subsets.

Sequences were obtained from memory CD4+ T cells from PBMCs. The subset: CD45RA-negative fraction. This TCR was recovered from a man between 18 and 35 years old in good health. Some clones in this sample may be carry-over from other donors' samples. The chain couples TRBV5-1 to TRBJ1-2; D is unclear. The CDR3 bases are TGCGCCAGCAGCCCGGAACTTTCTAACTATGGCTACACCTTC. It translates to CASSPELSNYGYTF.